This is a list of T cell receptor beta chains from one sample in a study of shared clonotypes between healthy human individuals. The assay was immunoSEQ multiplex PCR, and TCRdb's table has in-frame clones only and misses some. This sample has some 1,900,000 clones; about 95% occur once, and the top ten carry 1.2%. The sequencing input was naive CD8+ T cells sorted from blood. These receptors were obtained from a man younger than 30 in good health. Each CDR3 is given with its conserved first and last residue. Fields, in order: D gene, V gene, J gene, clone size, CDR3 DNA, CDR3 protein. A D gene is named only where the DNA matches it firmly. Size is omitted from some rows. Given values are once, few, many or a class for expanded clones.

>TRBD1|TRBV5-4|TRBJ2-7|NA
TGTGCCAGCAGACCCGGGACAGGGGAGGTCTACGAGCAGTACTTC
CASRPGTGEVYEQYF
>TRBD1|TRBV9|TRBJ1-1|NA
TGTGCCAGCAGCTCCAACAGGGGCCCGGGCACTGAAGCTTTCTTT
CASSSNRGPGTEAFF
>NA|TRBV11-2|TRBJ1-1|NA
TGTGCCAGCACCCTTTTTGGGAACACTGAAGCTTTCTTT
CASTLFGNTEAFF
>NA|TRBV7-6|TRBJ2-1|NA
TGTGCCAGCAGCCACGGCAACAATGAGCAGTTCTTC
CASSHGNNEQFF
>NA|TRBV7-8|TRBJ2-3|NA
TGTGCCAGCAGCTTCTTCACGGGAGAGTGGGTTAACACAGATACGCAGTATTTT
CASSFFTGEWVNTDTQYF
>NA|TRBV5-3|TRBJ1-4|NA
TGTGCCAGAAGCTTGGCGTTGGCAGGATCTAATGAAAAACTGTTTTTT
CARSLALAGSNEKLFF
>TRBD2|TRBV4-1|TRBJ2-1|NA
TGCGCCAGCAGCCAAGATTTCCCGGGGGAGGGCCACAATGAGCAGTTCTTC
CASSQDFPGEGHNEQFF
>NA|TRBV29-1|TRBJ1-1|NA
TGCAGCGTTGAAGGCAGGGGAAACACTGAAGCTTTCTTT
CSVEGRGNTEAFF
>NA|TRBV27|TRBJ2-1|NA
TGTGCCAGTTCTGGACCTGAGGTAGACTACAATGAGCAGTTCTTC
CASSGPEVDYNEQFF
>TRBD1|TRBV4-1|TRBJ2-1|once
TGCGCCAGCAGCCAAGCACCGGGGACAGGGGACGGCAATGAGCAGTTCTTC
CASSQAPGTGDGNEQFF
>NA|TRBV7-6|TRBJ2-3|NA
TGTGCCAGCAGCTTAGGCGTTTTGCGGGGGCCACTCACAGATACGCAGTATTTT
CASSLGVLRGPLTDTQYF
>NA|TRBV28|TRBJ1-6|NA
TGTGCCAGCAGTTTCTTTTCAGGGAGGGGAGCTAATTCACCCCTCCACTTT
CASSFFSGRGANSPLHF
>NA|TRBV7-6|TRBJ2-7|NA
TGTGCCAGCAGCCGAAGGGGTGCCTACGAGCAGTACTTC
CASSRRGAYEQYF
>NA|TRBV6-5|TRBJ2-3|NA
TGTGCCAGCAGTTACTCGACCACAGGGACTACAGATACGCAGTATTTT
CASSYSTTGTTDTQYF
>TRBD1|TRBV27|TRBJ2-6|NA
TGTGCCAGCAGTTTATCATGGACAGGGACGGCTGGGGCCAACGTCCTGACTTTC
CASSLSWTGTAGANVLTF